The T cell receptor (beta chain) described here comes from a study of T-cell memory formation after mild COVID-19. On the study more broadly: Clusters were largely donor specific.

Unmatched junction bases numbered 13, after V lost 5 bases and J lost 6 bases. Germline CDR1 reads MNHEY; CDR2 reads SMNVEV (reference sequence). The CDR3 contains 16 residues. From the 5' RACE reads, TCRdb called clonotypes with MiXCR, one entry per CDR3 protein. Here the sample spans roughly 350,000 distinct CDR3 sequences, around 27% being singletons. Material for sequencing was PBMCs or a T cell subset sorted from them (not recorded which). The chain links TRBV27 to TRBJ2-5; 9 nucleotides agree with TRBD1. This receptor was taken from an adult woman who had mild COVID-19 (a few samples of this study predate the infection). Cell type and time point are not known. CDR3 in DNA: TGTGCCAGCAGTGGGCCGAGGGACAGGGCTGGGAAGACCCAGTACTTC. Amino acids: CASSGPRDRAGKTQYF.